These T cell receptor beta chains were read from a single sample in a study of T cell changes during pregnancy in multiple sclerosis. Repertoires were generated with immunoSEQ multiplex PCR, while TCRdb's copy carries only in-frame clones and drops some. The sample holds approximately 10,000 clones, 84% seen once. This specimen consisted of CD8+ T cells from peripheral blood mononuclear cells, obtained after pregnancy. These receptors were obtained from a female donor in good health, enrolled as a control in a pregnancy study. Both conserved end residues are part of each CDR3. The D gene is left open where the match is weak. Some rows mark clone size as missing; the rest say once, few, many or name a class of expanded clone.

CDR3,DNA,size,D,J,V
CASSSLGTGQETQYF,TGTGCCAGCAGTTCCCTCGGGACAGGCCAAGAGACCCAGTACTTC,.,TRBD1,TRBJ2-5,TRBV6-6
CASSDRSGGSDTQYF,TGTGCCAGCAGTGACAGGTCCGGGGGTTCAGATACGCAGTATTTT,.,.,TRBJ2-3,TRBV6-4
CASSQSAGGYNEQFF,TGTGCCAGCAGTCAATCAGCGGGTGGGTACAATGAGCAGTTCTTC,once,.,TRBJ2-1,TRBV27
CASSLWGTSGRAAGGELFF,TGTGCCAGCAGTTTGTGGGGGACTAGCGGGAGGGCCGCAGGTGGGGAGCTGTTTTTT,few,TRBD2,TRBJ2-2,TRBV27
CASSFQGGTDTQYF,TGTGCCAGCAGCTTTCAGGGGGGCACAGATACGCAGTATTTT,.,TRBD1,TRBJ2-3,TRBV7-9
CASSPPEGIPYEQYF,TGTGCCAGCTCACCACCGGAGGGCATCCCCTACGAGCAGTACTTC,.,.,TRBJ2-7,TRBV18
CSGLEQETQYF,TGCAGCGGACTAGAGCAAGAGACCCAGTACTTC,hyperexpanded,.,TRBJ2-5,TRBV29-1
CAIRGLAGGGPYEQYF,TGTGCCATCAGGGGACTAGCGGGGGGTGGTCCCTACGAGCAGTACTTC,.,TRBD2,TRBJ2-7,TRBV10-3
CASSIQGLNSPLHF,TGTGCCAGCAGTATACAGGGGCTCAATTCACCCCTCCACTTT,.,TRBD1,TRBJ1-6,TRBV27
CASSYSSYNEQFF,TGTGCCAGCAGCTACAGTTCCTACAATGAGCAGTTCTTC,.,.,TRBJ2-1,TRBV7-9
CASSVVGQGSGSSGYTF,TGTGCCAGCAGCGTAGTGGGACAGGGTTCCGGGTCCTCCGGCTACACCTTC,.,TRBD1,TRBJ1-2,TRBV9
CASSPGRERVETQYF,TGTGCCAGCAGCCCCGGGCGGGAGCGCGTAGAGACCCAGTACTTC,.,TRBD2,TRBJ2-5,TRBV4-2
CASSLGAGALETNQYF,TGTGCCAGCAGCTTGGGGGCAGGGGCATTGGAAACTAATCAGTACTTC,once,.,TRBJ2-4,TRBV5-6
CASSSLGTSGNYEQYF,TGTGCCAGCAGCTCGCTCGGGACTAGCGGAAACTACGAGCAGTACTTC,.,TRBD2,TRBJ2-7,TRBV7-9
CASSPGIDQETQYF,TGTGCTAGCAGCCCCGGTATTGACCAAGAGACCCAGTACTTC,.,.,TRBJ2-5,TRBV7-7
CASSWLAEETQYF,TGTGCCAGCAGTTGGCTGGCAGAAGAGACCCAGTACTTC,.,.,TRBJ2-5,TRBV28